These 5 T cell receptor beta chains were all obtained from the same sample, sequenced in a study of blood T cell repertoires in COVID-19. Profiling relied on immunoSEQ multiplex PCR, and the TCRdb table lists in-frame clones only, not all of them. This repertoire shows about 220,000 clones, 80% to 85% found once; its top ten account for approximately 5.2%. The sample was peripheral blood. Receptor source: a woman in her 70s with COVID-19, enrolled during active disease.

The chain's CDR3 is CASSQDLAFTDTQYF. CDR3 DNA: TGTGCCAGCAGCCAAGATCTAGCGTTCACAGATACGCAGTATTTT. The V call is TRBV4-2, the J call TRBJ2-3, with D perhaps TRBD2 (6 bases). Germline V gives CDR1 LGHNA, CDR2 YNFKEQ. This CDR3 is built from 15 residues. Trimming left V 0 bases short and J 2 bases short, with 9 bases between.

The V and J genes are TRBV2 and TRBJ2-1, with 9 positions matching TRBD1. Trimming removed 6 bases from V and 14 bases from J; junction bases left unmatched: 5. This CDR3 is built from 11 residues. Germline-derived CDR1 and CDR2 are SNHLY and FYNNEI. The CDR3 reads CASRRRDREFF. CDR3 DNA sequence: TGTGCCAGCAGACGCCGGGACAGGGAGTTCTTC.

The rearrangement uses TRBV5-1 and TRBJ2-1; 12 bases are shared with TRBD2. This CDR3 region has 14 residues. Looked up from germline, CDR1 is SGHRS and CDR2 is YFSETQ. V lost 4 bases to trimming and J lost 6 bases; unmatched junction nucleotides: 2. The CDR3 protein is CASSRTSGINEQFF. Written as DNA, the CDR3 is TGCGCCAGCAGCAGGACTAGCGGGATCAATGAGCAGTTCTTC. The entire variable domain, with the rest obtained from reference TRBV5-1 and TRBJ2-1, is as follows: KAGVTQTPRYLIKTRGQQVTLSCSPISGHRSVSWYQQTPGQGLQFLFEYFSETQRNKGNFPGRFSGRQFSNSRSEMNVSTLELGDSALYLCASSRTSGINEQFFGPGTRLTVL.

DNA of the CDR3: TGTGCCAGCAGCTTGGAGTCAGCCTATAATTCACCCCTCCACTTT. It specifies CASSLESAYNSPLHF. This chain uses TRBV5-4 with TRBJ1-6; D unresolved. CDR3 length: 15 residues. V was clipped by 0 bases and J by 2 bases, with 6 bases between them. Germline CDR1 and CDR2: SGHNT and YYREEE (reference sequence).

J is TRBJ2-7 and V is TRBV6-5; TRBD1 matches at 10 bases. The J segment lost 6 bases and the V segment lost 6 bases, leaving 11 bases of the junction unmatched. This CDR3 comprises 15 residues. Germline CDR1 and CDR2: MNHEY and SVGAGI. The CDR3 DNA reads TGTGCCAGCAGACTCGACAGGGGGCAGAGTCGCGAGCAGTACTTC. It yields the protein CASRLDRGQSREQYF.